What follows are 2 T cell receptor beta chains derived from one specimen sequenced in a study of siplizumab effects on memory and regulatory T cells. Method: immunoSEQ multiplex PCR; TCRdb's copy keeps in-frame clones and lacks some. Here the sample spans some 96,000 clones, about 91% being singletons. The specimen sequenced was CD4+ T cells sorted from blood. These receptors originate from a human donor in good health.

This chain links TRBV10-3 with TRBJ1-5; D not resolved. The germline V gene has CDR1 ENHRY and CDR2 SYGVKD. This CDR3 is 14 amino acids long. Trimming pared 3 bases from V and 4 bases from J, leaving 10 bases between. In DNA, the CDR3 is TGTGCCATCAGTGAAAAGGGCGTTAATCAGCCCCAGCATTTT. This codes for CAISEKGVNQPQHF.

This clone came up a few times. This chain joins TRBV7-9 and TRBJ1-5, with D unresolved. V was cut by 9 bases and J by 5 bases, with 8 bases left in between. The CDR3 is 11 amino acids. CDR1 is SEHNR and CDR2 is FQNEAQ in the germline V gene (reference sequence). The CDR3 region is CARPEDQPQHF. In nucleotides, the CDR3 is TGTGCCAGACCCGAAGATCAGCCCCAGCATTTT.